These 16 T cell receptor beta chains came from one sample sequenced in a study of blood T cell repertoires in COVID-19. The protocol was immunoSEQ multiplex PCR, while the TCRdb copy is restricted to in-frame clones and leaves out a portion. The sample lists 150,000 or so clones; less than 95% were seen once. Sequenced input: peripheral blood. These receptors originate from a man aged 50 or older with acute or convalescent COVID-19.

The rearrangement uses TRBV30 and TRBJ1-2; TRBD1 agrees at 7 bases. The CDR3 spans 16 residues. Germline lookup yields CDR1 GTSNPN and CDR2 SVGIG (reference sequence). V trimming: 1 base; J trimming: 4 bases; junction bases outside the gene matches: 12. The DNA for the CDR3 is TGTGCCTGGAGTGCCCCAGGGGGTGGAGGAAGCTATGGCTACACCTTC. It specifies CAWSAPGGGGSYGYTF.

The rearrangement links TRBV6-1 to TRBJ1-6, with TRBD1 as a possible D gene (5 bases). The CDR3 length is 17 residues. V lost 2 bases to trimming and J lost 9 bases, with 20 bases between them. Germline lookup yields CDR1 MNHNS and CDR2 SASEGT. The CDR3 DNA sequence: TGTGCCAGCAGTGAATTTTCCGGGAGCGGCCAGGGTTCACCCCTCCACTTT. Translated, it gives CASSEFSGSGQGSPLHF.

This clone was seen once. The chain links TRBV27 to TRBJ2-5; D perhaps matches TRBD1 (5 bases). This CDR3 region has 15 residues. CDR1 and CDR2 (germline): MNHEY, SMNVEV (reference sequence). Trimming removed 5 bases at V and 3 bases at J, with 16 bases between. This chain's CDR3 is CASSRGQAREETQYF. The CDR3 nucleotides read TGTGCCAGCAGTCGTGGGCAGGCCAGGGAAGAGACCCAGTACTTC.

The table lists this clone with a few counts. V and J are TRBV4-2 and TRBJ2-7; D may be TRBD1 (6 bases). Germline CDR1 LGHNA, CDR2 YNFKEQ. The V end was cut by 3 bases, the J end by 1 base, with 13 bases between. The CDR3 length is 15 residues. CDR3 coding DNA: TGTGCCAGCAGCCAGGCGGTCGGACAGTCCTACGAGCAGTACTTC. This translates into CASSQAVGQSYEQYF.

The V call is TRBV3-1 (or the pseudogene TRBV3-2), the J call TRBJ1-6; D is ambiguous. The V end was cut by 1 base, the J end by 7 bases, with 11 bases between. CDR1 is LGHDT, CDR2 YNNKEL, per germline (reference sequence). This CDR3 has 15 residues. In DNA, the CDR3 is TGTGCCAGCAGCCAAGTAGGCGCGGGCAATTCACCCCTCCACTTT. Amino acid sequence: CASSQVGAGNSPLHF.

In nucleotides, the CDR3 is TGTGCCAGCAGTCGAACTATGACACAGGGGCGGAAACAGCCCCAGCATTTT. As protein: CASSRTMTQGRKQPQHF. The chain links TRBV6-6 to TRBJ1-5, with TRBD1 identical over 7 bases. Germline CDR1 reads MNHNY; CDR2 reads SVGAGI (reference sequence). The CDR3 covers 17 residues. Trimming took 5 bases from V and 7 from J; bases not matched to a gene: 17.

This sequence joins TRBV11-2 and TRBJ2-1; 11 bases are shared with TRBD2. From germline, CDR1 is SGHAT and CDR2 FQNNGV. The CDR3 sequence is 19 residues long. V shed 1 base and J 1 base; nucleotides not matched to a gene: 9. CDR3 residues: CASSLVGLAGGGSYNEQFF. DNA of the CDR3: TGTGCCAGCAGCTTAGTGGGGCTAGCGGGAGGAGGGTCCTACAATGAGCAGTTCTTC. The complete variable domain, with remaining parts taken from reference TRBV11-2 and TRBJ2-1, reads EAGVAQSPRYKIIEKRQSVAFWCNPISGHATLYWYQQILGQGPKLLIQFQNNGVVDDSQLPKDRFSAERLKGVDSTLKIQPAKLEDSAVYLCASSLVGLAGGGSYNEQFFGPGTRLTVL.

This sequence joins TRBV28 and TRBJ2-7; maybe TRBD1 (5 bases). Germline V CDR1 and CDR2: MDHEN, SYDVKM. V was clipped by 5 bases and J by 3 bases, with 14 bases between them. The CDR3 is made up of 14 amino acids. CDR3: CASSGRTPRYEQYF. The CDR3 coding sequence is TGTGCCAGCAGTGGACGGACACCGCGCTACGAGCAGTACTTC.

The V call is TRBV27, the J call TRBJ1-5; a weak D match, TRBD1 (5 bases). Trimming stripped 6 bases from V and 2 bases from J, with 5 bases between. Germline CDR1 MNHEY, CDR2 SMNVEV (reference sequence). The CDR3 totals 12 residues. The CDR3 region has the DNA TGTGCCAGCAGGACAGGCAATCAGCCCCAGCATTTT. Protein: CASRTGNQPQHF.

The chain carries TRBV11-2 and TRBJ2-3, with 11 bases identical to TRBD2. Losses at the gene ends were 1 base for V and 2 bases for J; bases not matched to a gene: 8. This CDR3 has 18 residues. Germline CDR1 and CDR2: SGHAT and FQNNGV. CDR3 in DNA: TGTGCCAGCAGCTTAGGCGATATTAGCGGGAGGGCCACAGATACGCAGTATTTT. It codes for CASSLGDISGRATDTQYF. The variable domain in full, completed from reference TRBV11-2 and TRBJ2-3, reads EAGVAQSPRYKIIEKRQSVAFWCNPISGHATLYWYQQILGQGPKLLIQFQNNGVVDDSQLPKDRFSAERLKGVDSTLKIQPAKLEDSAVYLCASSLGDISGRATDTQYFGPGTRLTVL.

This clone was found once. J is TRBJ2-5 and V is TRBV18, with a tentative D call TRBD1 (7 bases). CDR3 length: 15 amino acids. The ends were cut back, 4 bases at V and 1 base at J, with 13 bases in the middle. The germline CDR1 and CDR2 sequences are KGHSH and LQKENI. The CDR3 here is CASSRLGTAQETQYF. The CDR3 DNA follows: TGTGCCAGCTCACGACTAGGGACAGCCCAAGAGACCCAGTACTTC.

The V and J genes are TRBV6-2 or TRBV6-3 and TRBJ1-5; the D is unclear. V gave up 4 bases and J gave up 9 bases, with 13 bases separating them. Germline assignment: CDR1 MNHEY and CDR2 SVGEGT. The CDR3 runs to 13 residues. The CDR3 loop reads CASSWAHSPPQHF. The DNA for the CDR3 is TGTGCCAGCAGTTGGGCTCACAGTCCGCCCCAGCATTTT.

The genes are TRBV18 and TRBJ2-3, with TRBD1 matching over 9 bases. Germline CDR1 is KGHSH and CDR2 is LQKENI. The CDR3 sequence is 14 residues long. Trimming cost V 3 bases and J 3 bases; bases outside gene matches: 1. Here the CDR3 reads CASSPGQGTDTQYF. The CDR3 region has the DNA TGTGCCAGCTCACCGGGACAGGGAACAGATACGCAGTATTTT.

J is TRBJ1-3 and V is TRBV6-5; D ambiguous. This CDR3 comprises 13 residues. The V end lost 0 bases, the J end lost 7 bases, and 7 bases lay between the germline ends. Germline CDR1 MNHEY, CDR2 SVGAGI. Written as DNA, the CDR3 is TGTGCCAGCAGTTACTCGAGAGGTAACACCATATATTTT. It encodes CASSYSRGNTIYF.

This chain uses TRBV7-2 with TRBJ2-3, with 8 bases identical to TRBD2. Losses at the gene ends were 3 bases for V and 6 bases for J; bases not matched to a gene: 5. This CDR3 is 14 amino acids long. Germline V CDR1 and CDR2: SGHTA, FQGNSA. DNA for the CDR3: TGTGCCAGCAGCTTCCGGACTAGCAGCGATACGCAGTATTTT. This codes for CASSFRTSSDTQYF.

The CDR3 DNA reads as TGTGCCAGCAGGATCTCACAGGGAGTAGGAGGCTACACCTTC. Protein sequence: CASRISQGVGGYTF. The chain joins TRBV28 to TRBJ1-2, with D possibly matching TRBD1 (6 bases). Between the trimmed V and J ends, which lost 6 bases and 8 bases, there was a span of 19 bases. The CDR3 spans 14 residues. CDR1 is MDHEN, CDR2 SYDVKM, per germline.